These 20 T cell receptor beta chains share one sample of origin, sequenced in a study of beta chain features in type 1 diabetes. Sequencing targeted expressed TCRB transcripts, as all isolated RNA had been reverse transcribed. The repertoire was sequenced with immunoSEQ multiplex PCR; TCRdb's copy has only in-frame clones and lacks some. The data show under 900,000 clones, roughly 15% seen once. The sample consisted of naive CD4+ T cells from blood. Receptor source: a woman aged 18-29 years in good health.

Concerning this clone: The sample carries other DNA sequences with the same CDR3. The DNA for the CDR3 is TGCGCCAGCAGCTTGTCTGAGACCCAGTACTTC. Translation gives CASSLSETQYF. This chain connects TRBV5-1 to TRBJ2-5; D not resolved. Trimming removed 1 base at V and 5 bases at J, with 3 bases between. CDR1 and CDR2 from the germline V gene are SGHRS and YFSETQ. CDR3 size: 11 residues.

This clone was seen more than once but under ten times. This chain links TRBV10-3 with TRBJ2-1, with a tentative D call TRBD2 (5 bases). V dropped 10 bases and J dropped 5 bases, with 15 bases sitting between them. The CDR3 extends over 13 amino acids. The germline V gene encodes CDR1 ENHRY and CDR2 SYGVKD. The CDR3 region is CATLPAGNNEQFF. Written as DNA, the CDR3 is TGTGCCACCCTCCCGGCCGGGAACAATGAGCAGTTCTTC.

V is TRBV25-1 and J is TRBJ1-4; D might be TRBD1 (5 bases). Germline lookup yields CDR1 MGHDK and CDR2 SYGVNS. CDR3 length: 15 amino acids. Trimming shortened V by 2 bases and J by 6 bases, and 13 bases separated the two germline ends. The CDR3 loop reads CASSEPGGTDEKLFF. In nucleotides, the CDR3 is TGTGCCAGCAGTGAACCTGGCGGGACGGATGAAAAACTGTTTTTT.

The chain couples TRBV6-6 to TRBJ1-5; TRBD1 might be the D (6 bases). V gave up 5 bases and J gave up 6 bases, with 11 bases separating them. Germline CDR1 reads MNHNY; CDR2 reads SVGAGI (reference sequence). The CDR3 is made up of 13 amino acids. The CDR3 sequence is CASSRTAGQPQHF. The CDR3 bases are TGTGCCAGCAGTAGGACAGCCGGTCAGCCCCAGCATTTT.

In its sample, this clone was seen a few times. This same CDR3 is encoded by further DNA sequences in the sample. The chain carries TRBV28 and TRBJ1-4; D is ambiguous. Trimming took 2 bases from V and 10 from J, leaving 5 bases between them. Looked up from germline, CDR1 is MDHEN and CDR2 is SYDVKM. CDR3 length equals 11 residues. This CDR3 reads CASSLRGKLFF. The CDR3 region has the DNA TGTGCCAGCAGTTTACGGGGAAAACTGTTTTTT.

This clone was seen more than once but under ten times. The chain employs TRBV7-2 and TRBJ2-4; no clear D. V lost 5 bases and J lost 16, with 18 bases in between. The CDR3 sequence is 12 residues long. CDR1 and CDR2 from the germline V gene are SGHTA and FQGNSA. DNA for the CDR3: TGTGCCAGCAGCCATGACGCCTCCATCTTTTACTTC. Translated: CASSHDASIFYF.

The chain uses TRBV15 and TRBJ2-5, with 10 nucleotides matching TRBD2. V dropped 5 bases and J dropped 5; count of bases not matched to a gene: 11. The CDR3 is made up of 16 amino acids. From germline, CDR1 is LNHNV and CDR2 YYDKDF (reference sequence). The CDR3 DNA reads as TGTGCCACCAGCCGCTTTAGCGGGAGGCTCAGGGAGACCCAGTACTTC. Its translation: CATSRFSGRLRETQYF.

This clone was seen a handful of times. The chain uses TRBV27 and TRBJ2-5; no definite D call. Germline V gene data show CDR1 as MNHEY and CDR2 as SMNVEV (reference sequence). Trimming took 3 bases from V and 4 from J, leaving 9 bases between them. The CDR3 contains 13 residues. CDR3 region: CASSFRSGETQYF. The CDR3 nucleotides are TGTGCCAGCAGTTTCCGGTCAGGAGAGACCCAGTACTTC.

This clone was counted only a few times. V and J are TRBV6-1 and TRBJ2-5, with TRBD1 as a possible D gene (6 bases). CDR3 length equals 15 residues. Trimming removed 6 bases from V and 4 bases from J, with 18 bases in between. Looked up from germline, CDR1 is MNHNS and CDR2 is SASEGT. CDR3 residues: CASRLTGFMSETQYF. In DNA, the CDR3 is TGTGCCAGCAGGCTCACAGGGTTCATGTCAGAGACCCAGTACTTC.

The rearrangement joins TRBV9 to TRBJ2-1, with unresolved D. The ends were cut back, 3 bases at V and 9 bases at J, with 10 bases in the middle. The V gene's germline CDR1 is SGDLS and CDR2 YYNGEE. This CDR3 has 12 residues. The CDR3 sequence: CASSAYLSEQFF. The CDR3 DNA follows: TGTGCCAGCAGCGCCTATCTTAGTGAGCAGTTCTTC.

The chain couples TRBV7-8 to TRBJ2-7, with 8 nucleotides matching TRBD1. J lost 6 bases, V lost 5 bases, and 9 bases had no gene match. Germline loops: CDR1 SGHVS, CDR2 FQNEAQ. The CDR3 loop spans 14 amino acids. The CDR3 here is CASSPRTGTAEQYF. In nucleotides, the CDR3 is TGTGCCAGCAGCCCAAGGACAGGGACGGCCGAGCAGTACTTC.

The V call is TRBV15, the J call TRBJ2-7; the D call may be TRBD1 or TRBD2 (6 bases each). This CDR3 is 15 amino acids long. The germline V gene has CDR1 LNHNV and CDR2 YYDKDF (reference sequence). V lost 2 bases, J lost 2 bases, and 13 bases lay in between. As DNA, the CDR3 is TGTGCCACCAGCAGACAACCCGGGGGCGCCTACGAGCAGTACTTC. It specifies CATSRQPGGAYEQYF.

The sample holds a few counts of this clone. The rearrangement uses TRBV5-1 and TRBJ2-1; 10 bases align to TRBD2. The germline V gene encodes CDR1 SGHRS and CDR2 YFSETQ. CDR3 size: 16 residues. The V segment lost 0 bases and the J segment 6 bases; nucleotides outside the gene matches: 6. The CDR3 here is CASSLDGASGSNEQFF. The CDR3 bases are TGCGCCAGCAGCTTGGATGGGGCTAGCGGGAGCAATGAGCAGTTCTTC.

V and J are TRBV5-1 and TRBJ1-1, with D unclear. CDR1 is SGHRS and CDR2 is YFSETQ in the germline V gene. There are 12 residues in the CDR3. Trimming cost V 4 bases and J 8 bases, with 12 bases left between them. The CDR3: CASSLGEGEAFF. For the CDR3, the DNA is TGCGCCAGCAGCCTTGGGGAAGGCGAAGCTTTCTTT.

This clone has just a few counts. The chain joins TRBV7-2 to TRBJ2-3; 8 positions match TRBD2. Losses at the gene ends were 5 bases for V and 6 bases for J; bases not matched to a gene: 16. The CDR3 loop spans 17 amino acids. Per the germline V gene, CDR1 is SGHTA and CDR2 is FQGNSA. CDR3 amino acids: CASSRVVGAGVVDTQYF. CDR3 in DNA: TGTGCCAGCAGCCGCGTGGTGGGAGCGGGAGTCGTGGATACGCAGTATTTT.

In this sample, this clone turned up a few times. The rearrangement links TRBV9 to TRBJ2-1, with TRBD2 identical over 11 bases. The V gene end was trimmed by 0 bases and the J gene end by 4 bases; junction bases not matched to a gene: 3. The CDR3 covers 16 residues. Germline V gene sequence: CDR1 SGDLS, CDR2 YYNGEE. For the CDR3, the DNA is TGTGCCAGCAGCGTAGGACTAGCGGGATTGTACAATGAGCAGTTCTTC. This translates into CASSVGLAGLYNEQFF.

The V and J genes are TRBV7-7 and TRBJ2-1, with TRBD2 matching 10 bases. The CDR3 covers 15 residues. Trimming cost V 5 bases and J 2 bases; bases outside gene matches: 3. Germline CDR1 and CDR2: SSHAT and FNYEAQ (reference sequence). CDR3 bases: TGTGCCAGCAGCCACGGACTAGCGGCCTACAATGAGCAGTTCTTC. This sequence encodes CASSHGLAAYNEQFF.

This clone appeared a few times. Here the CDR3 reads CASSFGTSVNTGELFF. The CDR3 coding sequence is TGTGCCAGCAGCTTCGGGACTAGCGTAAACACCGGGGAGCTGTTTTTT. The rearrangement links TRBV7-3 to TRBJ2-2; TRBD2 aligns across 10 bases. This CDR3 is built from 16 residues. J was trimmed by 2 bases and V by 3 bases; bases with no gene match: 3. Germline V CDR1 and CDR2: SGHTA, FQGTGA.

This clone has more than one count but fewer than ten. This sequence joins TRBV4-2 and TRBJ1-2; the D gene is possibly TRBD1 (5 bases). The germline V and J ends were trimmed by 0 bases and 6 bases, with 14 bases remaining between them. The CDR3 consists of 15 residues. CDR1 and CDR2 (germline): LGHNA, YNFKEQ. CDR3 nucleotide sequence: TGTGCCAGCAGCCAAGAGATTCTAGGGACTCATGGCTACACCTTC. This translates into CASSQEILGTHGYTF.

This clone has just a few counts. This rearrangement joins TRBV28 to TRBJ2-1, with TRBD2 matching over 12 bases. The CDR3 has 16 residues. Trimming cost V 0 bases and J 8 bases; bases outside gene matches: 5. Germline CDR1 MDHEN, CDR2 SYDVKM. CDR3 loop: CASSLWASGRVDEQFF. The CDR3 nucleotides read TGTGCCAGCAGTTTATGGGCTAGCGGGAGGGTGGATGAGCAGTTCTTC.